The present T cell receptor beta chain was sequenced within a study of blood T cell repertoires in COVID-19. The CDR3 is 14 residues long. The germline V gene encodes CDR1 SGHTA and CDR2 FQGTGA. J gave up 4 bases and V 3 bases, and 4 bases lay outside the gene matches. Libraries were prepared by immunoSEQ multiplex PCR; TCRdb keeps only in-frame clonotypes and omits some of them. The sample holds 95,000 to 150,000 clones, 74% seen once. The receptor was isolated from a man in his 60s with acute or convalescent COVID-19. The chain couples TRBV7-3 to TRBJ2-3, with 7 nucleotides matching TRBD1. The sample consisted of peripheral blood. The CDR3 is CASSFTGVPDTQYF. In nucleotides, the CDR3 is TGTGCCAGCAGCTTTACAGGGGTACCAGATACGCAGTATTTT.